This T cell receptor (beta chain) was obtained from a study of technical replicates of blood from a handful of donors. This table comes from immunoSEQ multiplex PCR, and its TCRdb copy is limited to in-frame clones, with some not included. The sample consists of over 65,000 clones, roughly 98% of them appearing once. The table lists this clone with a count of one. This CDR3 has 15 residues. Losses at the gene ends were 5 bases for V and 5 bases for J; bases not matched to a gene: 11. Germline V gene sequence: CDR1 LGHNA, CDR2 YNFKEQ. This clonotype was sampled from a human donor in good health. The sample consisted of T cells isolated from PBMCs. The chain carries TRBV4-2 and TRBJ2-7; 8 positions agree with TRBD2. This CDR3 is CASSRPTGLVDEQYF. CDR3 sequence (DNA): TGTGCCAGCAGCAGACCGACGGGACTAGTGGACGAGCAGTACTTC.